The 13 T cell receptor beta chains below were found in one sample sequenced in a study of blood T cells in healthy people across ages. Primed by a sample-barcoded 5' primer and a J-beta primer mix, a second PCR proceeded for about 7 to 12 cycles. TCRdb processed the 5' RACE reads anew with MiXCR; each CDR3 protein has one entry. The table shows 1 million to 1.2 million distinct CDR3 sequences, with approximately 38% occurring only once. Sequenced input: blood. The receptors come from a man between 18 and 35 years old in good health.

V is TRBV30 and J is TRBJ1-1; D remains unclear. Germline CDR1 GTSNPN, CDR2 SVGIG (reference sequence). CDR3 length: 12 residues. The germline V and J ends were trimmed by 3 bases and 4 bases, with 9 bases remaining between them. The CDR3 here is CAWSPAGTEAFF. CDR3 nucleotides: TGTGCCTGGAGCCCGGCTGGCACTGAAGCTTTCTTT.

The CDR3 nucleotides read TGTGCCAGCAGCTTGGCGGAAACTCATAATGAAAAACTGTTTTTT. It yields the protein CASSLAETHNEKLFF. This chain joins TRBV5-5 and TRBJ1-4; no clear D. The germline CDR1 and CDR2 sequences are SGHKS and YYEKEE (reference sequence). V was cut by 0 bases and J by 4 bases, with 10 bases left in between. The CDR3 consists of 15 residues.

The gene calls are TRBV18 and TRBJ2-5; the match to TRBD1 covers 7 bases. The V and J ends lost 6 bases and 1 base, in that order; junction bases with no gene match: 8. CDR3 length: 15 amino acids. Germline CDR1 is KGHSH and CDR2 is LQKENI. CDR3 region: CASSVQGFSQETQYF. In nucleotides, the CDR3 is TGTGCCAGCTCCGTACAGGGGTTCTCCCAAGAGACCCAGTACTTC.

There are a few counts of this clonotype. The chain uses TRBV5-6 and TRBJ2-3, with a tentative D call TRBD1 (6 bases). The V gene's germline CDR1 is SGHDT and CDR2 YYEEEE. The CDR3 covers 15 residues. V was cut by 2 bases and J by 7 bases, with 17 bases left in between. CDR3 sequence reads: CASSFNRVPGNTQYF. The CDR3 DNA follows: TGTGCCAGCAGCTTTAACAGGGTACCCGGGAATACGCAGTATTTT.

The CDR3: CASSLDRGETNEQFF. The CDR3 DNA reads as TGTGCCAGCAGCTTAGACAGGGGCGAAACCAATGAGCAGTTCTTC. This chain connects TRBV7-2 to TRBJ2-1, with TRBD1 matching over 7 bases. The germline CDR1 and CDR2 sequences are SGHTA and FQGNSA. Losses at the gene ends were 1 base for V and 6 bases for J; bases not matched to a gene: 6. The CDR3 spans 15 residues.

The genes are TRBV5-4 and TRBJ2-7, with TRBD1 matching over 8 bases. Trimming at V came to 3 bases and at J to 3 bases, leaving 8 bases not matched to a gene. The germline CDR1 and CDR2 sequences are SGHNT and YYREEE (reference sequence). CDR3 length equals 15 residues. CDR3 loop: CASSSGGGGYYEQYF. Here the CDR3 DNA reads TGTGCCAGCAGCTCAGGGGGCGGAGGATACTACGAGCAGTACTTC. The complete variable domain, with remaining parts taken from reference TRBV5-4 and TRBJ2-7, reads ETGVTQSPTHLIKTRGQQVTLRCSSQSGHNTVSWYQQALGQGPQFIFQYYREEENGRGNFPPRFSGLQFPNYSSELNVNALELDDSALYLCASSSGGGGYYEQYFGPGTRLTVT.

V gene TRBV20-1 combines with J gene TRBJ2-3; TRBD1 aligns across 7 bases. The CDR3 length is 16 residues. The V gene's germline CDR1 is DFQATT and CDR2 SNEGSKA (reference sequence). Trimming at V came to 3 bases and at J to 2 bases, leaving 11 bases not matched to a gene. The CDR3 protein is CSASQNRDSYTDTQYF. CDR3 bases: TGCAGTGCTAGCCAAAACCGGGACAGTTACACAGATACGCAGTATTTT.

The J gene is TRBJ1-2, the V gene TRBV29-1, with D maybe TRBD1 (5 bases). The CDR3 spans 15 residues. V was trimmed by 4 bases and J by 4 bases, leaving 19 bases between them. CDR1 is SQVTM, CDR2 ANQGSEA, per germline. The CDR3 region has the DNA TGCAGCGTTGTCCCAGGGACCGGGATTGGCTATGGCTACACCTTC. It yields the protein CSVVPGTGIGYGYTF.

The gene calls are TRBV4-3 and TRBJ1-4; 10 bases match TRBD1. There are 16 residues in the CDR3. Germline V gene data show CDR1 as LGHNA and CDR2 as YSLEER. The trim removed 0 bases at V and 5 bases at J, leaving 3 bases unmatched. The CDR3 spells CASSQDQGQGNEKLFF. In nucleotides, the CDR3 is TGCGCCAGCAGCCAAGATCAGGGACAGGGGAATGAAAAACTGTTTTTT.

This clonotype was observed many times. The chain uses TRBV6-6 and TRBJ1-1, with 8 bases aligning to TRBD1. The germline V gene encodes CDR1 MNHNY and CDR2 SVGAGI (reference sequence). CDR3 length: 13 residues. V lost 2 bases and J lost 8; bases outside the gene matches: 4. CDR3 region: CASSYGQGYEAFF. CDR3 in DNA: TGTGCCAGCAGTTACGGACAGGGTTACGAAGCTTTCTTT.

The chain uses TRBV6-2 or TRBV6-3 and TRBJ2-1; D gene ambiguous. The ends were cut back, 5 bases at V and 10 bases at J, with 15 bases in the middle. Germline V gene sequence: CDR1 MNHEY, CDR2 SVGEGT. This CDR3 has 13 amino acids. The CDR3 sequence is CASSKTDSYEQFF. The CDR3 DNA sequence: TGTGCCAGCAGTAAGACGGATTCCTACGAGCAGTTCTTC.

The rearrangement uses TRBV2 and TRBJ1-1, with a weak D call TRBD1 (5 bases). The V and J ends lost 6 bases and 1 base respectively, with 15 bases between them. The CDR3 totals 15 residues. Germline V gene data show CDR1 as SNHLY and CDR2 as FYNNEI. CDR3 sequence reads: CASRGTGTSNTEAFF. CDR3 coding DNA: TGTGCCAGCAGAGGAACCGGGACTTCGAACACTGAAGCTTTCTTT. The complete variable domain, with remaining parts taken from reference TRBV2 and TRBJ1-1, reads EPEVTQTPSHQVTQMGQEVILRCVPISNHLYFYWYRQILGQKVEFLVSFYNNEISEKSEIFDDQFSVERPDGSNFTLKIRSTKLEDSAMYFCASRGTGTSNTEAFFGQGTRLTVV.

This clonotype was picked up many times. The chain is built from TRBV20-1 and TRBJ2-1, with 11 bases lining up with TRBD2. Looked up from germline, CDR1 is DFQATT and CDR2 is SNEGSKA (reference sequence). This CDR3 has 15 residues. Germline trimming cut 5 bases from V and 4 bases from J; bases unmatched to any gene: 7. The CDR3 here is CSALGLAERYNEQFF. The CDR3 DNA is TGCAGTGCTCTGGGACTAGCGGAGCGATACAATGAGCAGTTCTTC.